The 2 T cell receptor beta chains reported below all come from one sample, sequenced in a study of blood T cell repertoires in COVID-19. Sequencing was performed with immunoSEQ multiplex PCR; in TCRdb, only in-frame clones are kept and a portion is missing. The table lists around 220,000 clones, 85% to 90% of them singletons. Sequenced material: peripheral blood. These receptors were collected from a woman between 45 and 65 years old with COVID-19, enrolled during active disease.

This chain links TRBV6-5 with TRBJ1-6; D is perhaps TRBD1 (5 bases). V was shortened by 7 bases and J by 6 bases, with 16 bases between the two germline ends. The CDR3 totals 15 residues. From germline, CDR1 is MNHEY and CDR2 SVGAGI. CDR3 protein: CASNLQAGLNSPLHF. CDR3 nucleotides: TGTGCCAGCAACCTACAGGCGGGGCTTAATTCACCCCTCCACTTT.

The gene calls are TRBV9 and TRBJ2-5, with 9 bases fitting TRBD2. Trimming took 0 bases from V and 3 from J; bases not matched to a gene: 3. CDR1 and CDR2 from the germline V gene are SGDLS and YYNGEE. The CDR3 totals 15 residues. CDR3 coding DNA: TGTGCCAGCAGCGTAGTGGCTAGCGGGAAAGAGACCCAGTACTTC. It specifies CASSVVASGKETQYF.